Below, 21 T cell receptor beta chains from the same sample are listed, as sequenced in a study of blood T cell repertoires in COVID-19. Some clones are missing from TCRdb's copy, which holds only in-frame ones; the method was immunoSEQ multiplex PCR. This repertoire shows approximately 290,000 clones, 70% to 90% found once; its top ten account for 3.5% to 5.5%. The sequenced sample was PBMCs or T cells enriched from blood (not recorded which). These receptors all stem from a woman aged 25 to 39 who had recovered from COVID-19.

The chain has TRBV19 and TRBJ1-5, with TRBD1 matching 7 bases. CDR3 length: 13 residues. With V trimmed by 9 bases and J by 1 base, 3 bases remained unmatched. Per germline, CDR1 LNHDA and CDR2 SQIVND (reference sequence). The CDR3 is CASGDRSNQPQHF. CDR3 DNA sequence: TGTGCCAGCGGGGACAGAAGCAATCAGCCCCAGCATTTT.

The chain combines TRBV2 with TRBJ2-1; 8 bases line up with TRBD1. The germline CDR1 and CDR2 sequences are SNHLY and FYNNEI. The CDR3 is 17 residues long. Trimming took 6 bases from V and 13 from J; bases not matched to a gene: 23. The CDR3 bases are TGTGCCAGCAGGAGGGGTTTAGACAGGGGTCGGTCCGTGAACCAGTTCTTC. This gives the protein CASRRGLDRGRSVNQFF.

The CDR3 DNA reads as TGTGCCAGCAGTTTCAAGGCGGTGTCGGGCGAGCAGTACTTC. Residues: CASSFKAVSGEQYF. The chain uses TRBV27 and TRBJ2-7; D unclear. This CDR3 has 14 residues. The V end lost 3 bases, the J end lost 6 bases, and 15 bases lay between the germline ends. CDR1 MNHEY and CDR2 SMNVEV come from the germline V gene (reference sequence).

This rearrangement joins TRBV27 to TRBJ2-7; 7 nucleotides line up with TRBD1. The CDR3 runs to 14 residues. Per germline, CDR1 MNHEY and CDR2 SMNVEV (reference sequence). With 0 bases clipped from V and 2 bases from J, the junction kept 1 base outside the gene matches. Here the CDR3 reads CASSLSTGTYEQYF. CDR3 bases: TGTGCCAGCAGTTTATCGACAGGGACCTACGAGCAGTACTTC.

The chain uses TRBV27 and TRBJ2-1; D uncertain. The germline V gene encodes CDR1 MNHEY and CDR2 SMNVEV (reference sequence). Trimming shortened V by 0 bases and J by 6 bases, and 9 bases separated the two germline ends. The CDR3 runs to 14 residues. CDR3 loop: CASSLSRAGNEQFF. The CDR3 DNA sequence: TGTGCCAGCAGTTTATCCCGTGCAGGCAATGAGCAGTTCTTC.

The chain has TRBV5-6 and TRBJ1-1; TRBD1 aligns across 9 bases. The germline CDR1 and CDR2 sequences are SGHDT and YYEEEE. V shed 4 bases, J shed 0 bases, and the junction held 13 bases outside the gene matches. This CDR3 is built from 18 residues. CDR3 in amino acids: CASSTIITGQGMNTEAFF. The DNA for the CDR3 is TGTGCCAGCAGCACTATTATTACCGGACAGGGGATGAACACTGAAGCTTTCTTT.

A few counts support this clone. The chain employs TRBV12-5 and TRBJ1-1; 10 nucleotides match TRBD1. V was pared by 1 base and J by 4 bases, with 0 bases of the junction left unmatched. Looked up from germline, CDR1 is LGHNT and CDR2 is FRNRAP. The CDR3 runs to 14 residues. For the CDR3, the DNA is TGTGCTAGTGGTTTGGGACAGGGGGCCACTGAAGCTTTCTTT. Translated: CASGLGQGATEAFF.

This chain uses TRBV29-1 with TRBJ2-1; TRBD2 matches 9 bases. The V gene's germline CDR1 is SQVTM and CDR2 ANQGSEA. The CDR3 is made up of 13 amino acids. The V gene end was trimmed by 6 bases and the J gene end by 8 bases; junction bases not matched to a gene: 8. The CDR3 bases are TGCAGCGTACCGACTAGCGGAAGGTATGAGCAGTTCTTC. Translation gives CSVPTSGRYEQFF.

This clone was observed once. The rearrangement links TRBV13 to TRBJ1-6, with 9 nucleotides matching TRBD1. The J segment lost 10 bases and the V segment lost 3 bases, leaving 7 bases of the junction unmatched. The CDR3 length is 15 residues. Germline assignment: CDR1 PRHDT and CDR2 FYEKMQ (reference sequence). CDR3: CASSLGQGDGSPLHF. The CDR3 DNA is TGTGCCAGCAGCTTGGGACAGGGCGACGGATCACCCCTCCACTTT.

This rearrangement joins TRBV7-7 to TRBJ2-5, with TRBD2 as a possible D gene (6 bases). The V gene's germline CDR1 is SSHAT and CDR2 FNYEAQ (reference sequence). This CDR3 is built from 13 residues. The V and J ends lost 5 bases and 5 bases respectively, with 12 bases between them. The CDR3 here is CASSPGLAETQYF. As DNA, the CDR3 is TGTGCCAGCAGCCCGGGACTGGCCGAGACCCAGTACTTC.

This clone was detected only once. This chain links TRBV7-8 with TRBJ1-4; D remains ambiguous. The CDR3 totals 17 residues. Between the trimmed V and J ends, which lost 5 bases and 0 bases, there was a span of 16 bases. Germline CDR1 reads SGHVS; CDR2 reads FQNEAQ. In nucleotides, the CDR3 is TGTGCCAGCAGCCTCGTGAGCTATCCTGCAACTAATGAAAAACTGTTTTTT. Translated: CASSLVSYPATNEKLFF.

This chain connects TRBV29-1 to TRBJ1-2, with D maybe TRBD1 (5 bases). CDR3 length: 13 residues. Per germline, CDR1 SQVTM and CDR2 ANQGSEA. V gave up 4 bases and J gave up 2 bases, with 11 bases separating them. This CDR3 is CSVVVRGNYGYTF. CDR3 in DNA: TGCAGCGTTGTGGTCCGGGGGAACTATGGCTACACCTTC.

This clone was detected once. The V call is TRBV2, the J call TRBJ1-1, with 9 bases identical to TRBD1. Germline CDR1 is SNHLY and CDR2 is FYNNEI. CDR3 size: 14 residues. J was trimmed by 5 bases and V by 6 bases; bases with no gene match: 7. The CDR3 here is CASRKPTGGTEAFF. The CDR3 region has the DNA TGTGCCAGCAGAAAGCCGACAGGGGGGACTGAAGCTTTCTTT.

The chain combines TRBV27 with TRBJ2-5, with 8 nucleotides matching TRBD1. In germline, CDR1 is MNHEY, CDR2 SMNVEV (reference sequence). V lost 4 bases, J lost 2 bases, and 0 bases stayed unmatched. The CDR3 runs 13 residues. CDR3 in amino acids: CASSWTGQETQYF. Written as DNA, the CDR3 is TGTGCCAGCAGTTGGACAGGGCAAGAGACCCAGTACTTC.

The V gene is TRBV10-3, the J gene TRBJ1-2, with 7 bases aligning to TRBD1. CDR1 is ENHRY and CDR2 is SYGVKD in the germline V gene. This CDR3 has 15 amino acids. The J segment lost 4 bases and the V segment lost 6 bases, leaving 11 bases of the junction unmatched. The CDR3 bases are TGTGCCATCAGGGTGAAGGGGGCTAAGGGCTATGGCTACACCTTC. As protein: CAIRVKGAKGYGYTF.

The rearrangement links TRBV28 to TRBJ2-6; D is possibly TRBD1 (5 bases). This CDR3 is built from 15 residues. Per the germline V gene, CDR1 is MDHEN and CDR2 is SYDVKM. V lost 6 bases, J lost 1 base, and 10 bases lay in between. The CDR3 sequence: CASSSTASGANVLTF. The CDR3 coding sequence is TGTGCCAGCAGCTCGACAGCTTCTGGGGCCAACGTCCTGACTTTC.

The chain links TRBV13 to TRBJ2-1; TRBD2 agrees at 7 bases. Germline assignment: CDR1 PRHDT and CDR2 FYEKMQ (reference sequence). The ends lost 4 bases at V and 1 base at J; junction bases unmatched: 7. This CDR3 region has 16 residues. CDR3 in DNA: TGTGCCAGCAGCTCATGGGAGGGGCAATCCTACAATGAGCAGTTCTTC. Translation gives CASSSWEGQSYNEQFF.

The J gene is TRBJ1-6, the V gene TRBV7-9; 7 bases align to TRBD1. In germline, CDR1 is SEHNR, CDR2 FQNEAQ (reference sequence). The CDR3 consists of 17 residues. Losses at the gene ends were 1 base for V and 7 bases for J; bases not matched to a gene: 10. The CDR3 sequence is CASSLVQGVPTNSPLHF. CDR3 nucleotide sequence: TGTGCCAGCAGCTTAGTCCAGGGGGTTCCGACGAATTCACCCCTCCACTTT.

The chain carries TRBV18 and TRBJ1-1; 7 bases are shared with TRBD1. Germline V gene sequence: CDR1 KGHSH, CDR2 LQKENI. The junction had 8 bases not matched to a gene; V was cut back by 6 bases and J by 1 base. This CDR3 region has 15 residues. As DNA, the CDR3 is TGTGCCAGCTCGCCTGCCGGGACAGAGAACACTGAAGCTTTCTTT. Protein: CASSPAGTENTEAFF.

This clone came up once. The rearrangement uses TRBV5-1 and TRBJ2-5, with 9 bases that match TRBD1. In germline, CDR1 is SGHRS, CDR2 YFSETQ. Trimming cost V 0 bases and J 3 bases; bases outside gene matches: 3. The CDR3 sequence is 15 residues long. The CDR3 region is CASSLAGTGKETQYF. CDR3 sequence (DNA): TGCGCCAGCAGCTTGGCCGGGACAGGGAAAGAGACCCAGTACTTC.

This sequence joins TRBV10-3 and TRBJ1-2, with TRBD1 matching over 9 bases. V lost 2 bases, J lost 4 bases, and 5 bases stayed unmatched. Germline V lookup: CDR1 ENHRY, CDR2 SYGVKD. The CDR3 is 15 amino acids. The CDR3 loop is CAISEGGTGFYGYTF. For the CDR3, the DNA is TGTGCCATCAGTGAGGGCGGGACAGGGTTCTATGGCTACACCTTC.